This TCR beta chain was observed in a study of control samples from healthy donors and cancer patients. The data were produced by immunoSEQ multiplex PCR, yet TCRdb's version contains in-frame clones alone and is incomplete. This table has fewer than 70,000 clones, 90% to 95% appearing once. Sequenced material: blood. This sequence originates from a man aged 30 to 39 in good health.

The CDR3 DNA follows: TGTGCCAGCAGTGATGGGGCCACCGAGAGCTCCTACGAGCAGTACTTC. Residues: CASSDGATESSYEQYF. The chain employs TRBV2 and TRBJ2-7, with D tentatively TRBD1 (5 bases). The V gene lost 3 bases and the J gene lost 0 bases, with 15 bases spanning the gap. CDR3 length: 16 amino acids. The V gene's germline CDR1 is SNHLY and CDR2 FYNNEI.